What follows are 13 T cell receptor beta chains derived from one specimen sequenced in a study of immune evolution from preneoplasia to lung adenocarcinoma. Sequenced by immunoSEQ multiplex PCR; TCRdb stores in-frame clones only, minus some. The sample has about 1,900 clones; about four fifths are singletons. The specimen was FFPE invasive lung adenocarcinoma tissue. The receptors were gathered from a person between 50 and 60 years old with lung adenocarcinoma.

In its sample, this clone was seen once. The J gene is TRBJ1-1, the V gene TRBV28; D remains ambiguous. The CDR3 has 12 amino acids. Trimming shortened V by 9 bases and J by 2 bases, and 10 bases separated the two germline ends. Germline loops: CDR1 MDHEN, CDR2 SYDVKM. The CDR3: CASLGTNTEAFF. DNA for the CDR3: TGTGCCAGTCTGGGAACTAACACTGAAGCTTTCTTT.

The chain combines TRBV19 with TRBJ1-1, with TRBD1 as a possible D gene (6 bases). The germline CDR1 and CDR2 sequences are LNHDA and SQIVND (reference sequence). The ends were cut back, 10 bases at V and 1 base at J, with 19 bases in the middle. The CDR3 has 15 residues. CDR3 sequence reads: CATPSQNRANTEAFF. The CDR3 nucleotides are TGTGCCACCCCGAGCCAAAACAGGGCGAACACTGAAGCTTTCTTT.

J is TRBJ2-7 and V is TRBV5-1, with a possible D match to TRBD1 (6 bases). Germline values: CDR1 SGHRS, CDR2 YFSETQ. This CDR3 contains 14 residues. Trimming took 2 bases from V and 3 from J, leaving 12 bases between them. The DNA of the CDR3 is TGCGCCAGCAGCTTCTATGGACAGAGCTACGAGCAGTACTTC. It encodes CASSFYGQSYEQYF.

This rearrangement joins TRBV30 to TRBJ1-2; possibly TRBD1 for D (5 bases). V lost 3 bases to trimming and J lost 4 bases, with 21 bases between them. The germline V gene has CDR1 GTSNPN and CDR2 SVGIG (reference sequence). CDR3 length equals 16 residues. CDR3 residues: CAWRVITMRGFYGYTF. As DNA, the CDR3 is TGTGCCTGGAGGGTTATAACCATGAGGGGTTTCTATGGCTACACCTTC. Supplemented by reference TRBV30 and TRBJ1-2, the full variable domain reads SQTIHQWPATLVQPVGSPLSLECTVEGTSNPNLYWYRQAAGRGLQLLFYSVGIGQISSEVPQNLSASRPQDRQFILSSKKLLLSDSGFYLCAWRVITMRGFYGYTFGSGTRLTVV.

This clone has more than one count but fewer than ten. The rearrangement links TRBV18 to TRBJ1-2; maybe TRBD1 (5 bases). The germline V and J ends were trimmed by 6 bases and 0 bases, with 8 bases remaining between them. The CDR3 length is 13 residues. The germline CDR1 and CDR2 sequences are KGHSH and LQKENI. CDR3 sequence (DNA): TGTGCCAGCTCGCCAGGGCCTAACTATGGCTACACCTTC. Encoded protein: CASSPGPNYGYTF. The complete variable domain, with remaining parts taken from reference TRBV18 and TRBJ1-2, reads NAGVMQNPRHLVRRRGQEARLRCSPMKGHSHVYWYRQLPEEGLKFMVYLQKENIIDESGMPKERFSAEFPKEGPSILRIQQVVRGDSAAYFCASSPGPNYGYTFGSGTRLTVV.

The V call is TRBV7-9, the J call TRBJ1-1; D not resolved. V lost 3 bases to trimming and J lost 1 base, with 9 bases between them. CDR1 is SEHNR and CDR2 is FQNEAQ in the germline V gene (reference sequence). CDR3 length: 14 amino acids. Here the CDR3 reads CASSFGAKNTEAFF. The CDR3 DNA sequence: TGTGCCAGCAGCTTCGGCGCAAAGAACACTGAAGCTTTCTTT.

The DNA for the CDR3 is TGTGCCAGTAGTATAGATCTCAGTTACAATGAGCAGTTCTTC. Translated: CASSIDLSYNEQFF. The V gene is TRBV19, the J gene TRBJ2-1; no clear D. The CDR3 runs to 14 residues. Germline V gene lookup returns CDR1 LNHDA and CDR2 SQIVND (reference sequence). Trimming left V 0 bases short and J 4 bases short, with 7 bases between.

J is TRBJ1-1 and V is TRBV5-6, with D possibly being TRBD1 (6 bases). Germline V gene sequence: CDR1 SGHDT, CDR2 YYEEEE. The CDR3 runs to 16 residues. The ends were cut back, 2 bases at V and 1 base at J, with 15 bases in the middle. The CDR3 nucleotides are TGTGCCAGCAGCTTTACCGGGACACTCTGGAACACTGAAGCTTTCTTT. It translates to CASSFTGTLWNTEAFF.

The chain is built from TRBV7-9 and TRBJ2-5; D is unresolved. Trimming removed 0 bases from V and 0 bases from J, with 5 bases in between. Per the germline V gene, CDR1 is SEHNR and CDR2 is FQNEAQ (reference sequence). This CDR3 is built from 14 residues. The CDR3 here is CASSLAQNQETQYF. DNA for the CDR3: TGTGCCAGCAGCTTAGCACAGAACCAAGAGACCCAGTACTTC.

As DNA, the CDR3 is TGTGCCAGCAGTCCCACAGGGACAGGGGGCGCGGGTGAAAAACTGTTTTTT. This codes for CASSPTGTGGAGEKLFF. This sequence joins TRBV27 and TRBJ1-4, with TRBD1 matching 12 bases. The CDR3 totals 17 residues. Germline CDR1 MNHEY, CDR2 SMNVEV (reference sequence). V shed 5 bases and J 7 bases; nucleotides not matched to a gene: 11.

The chain combines TRBV27 with TRBJ1-2, with TRBD1 matching over 10 bases. After removal of 5 bases from V and 3 bases from J, the junction contained 15 bases not matched to a gene. The CDR3 runs 18 residues. Germline assignment: CDR1 MNHEY and CDR2 SMNVEV (reference sequence). In nucleotides, the CDR3 is TGTGCCAGCAGTAGGGGGACAGGGGACTCTCCATCCCACTATGGCTACACCTTC. Translated, it gives CASSRGTGDSPSHYGYTF.

The genes are TRBV19 and TRBJ2-1, with TRBD1 as a possible D gene (7 bases). The V gene's germline CDR1 is LNHDA and CDR2 SQIVND (reference sequence). CDR3 length: 16 amino acids. V was shortened by 8 bases and J by 5 bases, with 22 bases between the two germline ends. CDR3 loop: CASLRRTGGVDNEQFF. The CDR3 nucleotides read TGTGCCAGTTTAAGACGGACAGGCGGGGTGGACAATGAGCAGTTCTTC.

The rearrangement links TRBV9 to TRBJ2-2, with a possible D match to TRBD2 (6 bases). The V gene lost 1 base and the J gene lost 6 bases, with 13 bases spanning the gap. The germline gives CDR1 SGDLS, CDR2 YYNGEE. This CDR3 contains 15 residues. CDR3 in amino acids: CASSVTSGVSGELFF. In nucleotides, the CDR3 is TGTGCCAGCAGCGTAACGTCGGGGGTATCCGGGGAGCTGTTTTTT.